Included here is one T cell receptor beta chain sequence, with context. The CDR3 sequence is 13 residues long. Trimming removed 0 bases from V and 5 bases from J, with 7 bases in between. In germline, CDR1 is LGHDT, CDR2 YNNKEL (reference sequence). The data originate from a study of T cell responses to AZD1222 COVID-19 vaccine. The repertoire was sequenced with immunoSEQ multiplex PCR; TCRdb's copy has only in-frame clones and lacks some. Of about 75,000 clones listed, approximately 88% are singletons. Material: peripheral blood, obtained 28 days after the second dose of the MenACWY control vaccine. V and J are TRBV3-1 (or the pseudogene TRBV3-2) and TRBJ1-1; D perhaps matches TRBD1 (5 bases). The clonotype originates from an adult who received the MenACWY meningococcal vaccine as a control. The CDR3: CASSQDRGTEAFF. The CDR3 DNA reads as TGTGCCAGCAGCCAAGATCGGGGGACTGAAGCTTTCTTT.